This T cell receptor beta chain was sequenced during a study of CXCR3-negative and CXCR3-positive naive CD8 T cells. Points from the study as a whole: TRB CDR3s of CXCR3-positive naive cells were more hydrophobic than those of CXCR3-negative naive cells.

In the case of this clonotype: Its cognate antigen is unknown.

The libraries of TRB cDNA were constructed through 5' RACE using UMI labels. TCRdb reprocessed the 5' RACE reads; each CDR3 protein has one entry and no DNA is given. The ten most abundant clones cover approximately 0.36% of a sample with roughly 110,000 distinct CDR3 sequences. 300,000 cells per CD8+ T cell subset were flow-sorted in triplicate. Phenotypically, naive CD8+ T cells corresponded to CD45RO-CCR7+CD27+CD95-. Germline V CDR1 and CDR2: GTSNPN, SVGIG (reference sequence). The CDR3 runs to 15 residues. This receptor was identified in a human donor in good health. Some clones in this sample may be carry-over from other donors' samples. Sequenced input: naive CXCR3+ CD8+ T cells from blood. Noted subset: CD45RO-CCR7+CD27+CD95- naive CD8+ T cells expressing CXCR3 (TNR3+). The genes are TRBV30 and TRBJ2-1; TCRdb returns TRBD2, unconfirmable since there is no DNA. CDR3: CAWTEGSSSYNEQFF.